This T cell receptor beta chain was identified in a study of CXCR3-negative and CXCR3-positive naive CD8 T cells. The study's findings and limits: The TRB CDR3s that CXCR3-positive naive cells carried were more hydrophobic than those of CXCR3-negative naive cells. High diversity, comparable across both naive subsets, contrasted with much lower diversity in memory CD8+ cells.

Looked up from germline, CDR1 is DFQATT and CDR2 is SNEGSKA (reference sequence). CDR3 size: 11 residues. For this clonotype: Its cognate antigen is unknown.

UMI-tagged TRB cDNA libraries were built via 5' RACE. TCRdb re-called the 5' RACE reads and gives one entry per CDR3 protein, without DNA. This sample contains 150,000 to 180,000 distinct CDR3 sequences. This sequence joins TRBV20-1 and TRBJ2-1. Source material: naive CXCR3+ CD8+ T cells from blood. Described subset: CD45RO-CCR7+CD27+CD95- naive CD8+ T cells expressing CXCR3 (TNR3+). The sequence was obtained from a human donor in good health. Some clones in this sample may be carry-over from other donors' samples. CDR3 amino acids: CSARVVGEQFF.